This T cell receptor beta chain was observed in a study of T cells after yellow fever vaccination. The overall study: Fractions of limited cellularity were prepared by means of SMART-Seq v4 Ultra Low Input.

By 5'RACE template switching, TCR cDNA was produced, with a universal primer site and UMIs added in the process. TCRdb re-called the 5' RACE reads through MiXCR, storing one row per CDR3 protein. Of hundreds of thousands of distinct CDR3 sequences detected, approximately 12% appear once; the ten largest clones hold more than 3%. The germline V gene encodes CDR1 SGHDT and CDR2 YYEEEE. V was trimmed by 2 bases and J by 5 bases, leaving 23 bases between them. CDR3 length: 17 amino acids. Findings and caveats of the study: Primary-vaccination clones mostly resurfaced post-booster (around 95% CD4, just under 90% CD8). A small proportion of clonotypes was detected in both the CD4 and CD8 compartments.

This clonotype appeared a few times. The target antigen is unknown. This clonotype was sampled from a man between 18 and 29 years old who received the YFV17D yellow fever vaccine. The gene calls are TRBV5-6 and TRBJ2-7, with TRBD2 as a possible D gene (6 bases). Sequencing was performed on CD4+ T cells sorted from PBMCs, taken 15 days after the yellow fever booster vaccination. CDR3 loop: CASSFSTGREVSHEQYV. The CDR3 DNA reads TGTGCCAGCAGCTTTTCCACGGGTAGGGAGGTATCCCACGAGCAGTACGTC.